The 24 T cell receptor beta chains presented below share a single source sample, sequenced in a study of blood T cell repertoires in COVID-19. Profiling relied on immunoSEQ multiplex PCR, and the TCRdb table lists in-frame clones only, not all of them. The repertoire has a few hundred thousand clones, 75% to 95% of them found once; the top ten carry nearly 7%. Input material: peripheral blood. The receptors originated from a woman in her twenties or thirties with COVID-19, enrolled during active disease.

This clone was observed a single time. The gene calls are TRBV7-9 and TRBJ2-7; the D gene is possibly TRBD2 (5 bases). Deletions cut 8 bases from V and 3 bases from J, with 5 bases between. The germline V gene has CDR1 SEHNR and CDR2 FQNEAQ (reference sequence). CDR3 size: 10 residues. The CDR3 here is CASEGYEQYF. CDR3 DNA: TGTGCCAGCGAGGGCTACGAGCAGTACTTC.

This chain connects TRBV7-2 to TRBJ2-7; possibly TRBD2 for D (6 bases). The V gene lost 0 bases and the J gene lost 3 bases, with 9 bases spanning the gap. The germline V gene encodes CDR1 SGHTA and CDR2 FQGNSA. The CDR3 length is 14 residues. Written as DNA, the CDR3 is TGTGCCAGCAGCTTAGCGGCTAGCGTCTACGAGCAGTACTTC. This translates into CASSLAASVYEQYF.

This chain uses TRBV24-1 with TRBJ2-1; the match to TRBD2 covers 7 bases. Trimming took 2 bases from V and 8 from J; bases not matched to a gene: 5. There are 14 residues in the CDR3. Germline CDR1 is KGHDR and CDR2 is SFDVKD. The CDR3 loop is CATSDWGGIDEQFF. CDR3 DNA sequence: TGTGCCACCAGTGATTGGGGGGGAATCGATGAGCAGTTCTTC.

This clone is a singleton in its sample. This chain connects TRBV11-3 to TRBJ2-3; the D gene is possibly TRBD2 (6 bases). The CDR3 is 13 residues long. Trimming removed 5 bases from V and 4 bases from J, with 10 bases in between. Per germline, CDR1 SGHNT and CDR2 YENEEA. CDR3 bases: TGTGCCAGCAGCAGCCGGGACTCAGATACGCAGTATTTT. Amino acid sequence: CASSSRDSDTQYF.

The rearrangement links TRBV2 to TRBJ2-2; TRBD2 is a possible D gene (6 bases). Trimming removed 4 bases at V and 8 bases at J, with 11 bases between. The V gene's germline CDR1 is SNHLY and CDR2 FYNNEI. CDR3 length equals 13 residues. CDR3 bases: TGTGCCAGCAGTGTGGAGGGGCTAGGGGAGCTGTTTTTT. Its protein is CASSVEGLGELFF.

V gene TRBV5-1 combines with J gene TRBJ1-1; D is perhaps TRBD1 (5 bases). The V gene lost 0 bases and the J gene lost 5 bases, with 11 bases spanning the gap. CDR1 and CDR2 from the germline V gene are SGHRS and YFSETQ. CDR3 length: 14 amino acids. The CDR3 nucleotides are TGCGCCAGCAGCTTGGGAAGGGGAAGAACTGAAGCTTTCTTT. This codes for CASSLGRGRTEAFF.

This clone was detected a few times. This chain's CDR3 is CASSEIAGGDTEAFF. The CDR3 DNA reads as TGTGCCAGCAGTGAAATAGCCGGCGGGGACACTGAAGCTTTCTTT. The chain links TRBV2 to TRBJ1-1; D gene ambiguous. Trimming left V 2 bases short and J 3 bases short, with 13 bases between. Looked up from germline, CDR1 is SNHLY and CDR2 is FYNNEI. The CDR3 extends over 15 amino acids.

This clone was observed once. The rearrangement links TRBV6-1 to TRBJ1-3; 7 bases are shared with TRBD1. The V gene end was trimmed by 4 bases and the J gene end by 4 bases; junction bases not matched to a gene: 7. The CDR3 has 15 residues. Germline values: CDR1 MNHNS, CDR2 SASEGT. CDR3 residues: CASSVGTAAGNTIYF. CDR3 DNA: TGTGCCAGCAGTGTAGGGACAGCCGCCGGAAACACCATATATTTT.

The rearrangement links TRBV28 to TRBJ2-3; the match to TRBD2 covers 11 bases. The CDR3 is 21 residues long. V shed 10 bases and J 3 bases; nucleotides not matched to a gene: 27. The germline gives CDR1 MDHEN, CDR2 SYDVKM. CDR3 region: CATVYRRLAGKVELRTDTQYF. In nucleotides, the CDR3 is TGTGCCACCGTTTACCGCAGACTAGCGGGAAAGGTAGAGTTAAGGACAGATACGCAGTATTTT.

The rearrangement uses TRBV6-5 and TRBJ1-2, with a tentative D call TRBD1 (6 bases). This CDR3 comprises 12 residues. Between the trimmed V and J ends, which lost 5 bases and 6 bases, there was a span of 10 bases. Per the germline V gene, CDR1 is MNHEY and CDR2 is SVGAGI. The CDR3 coding sequence is TGTGCCAGCAGTCGGGGGGCTGATGGCTACACCTTC. Encoded protein: CASSRGADGYTF.

The V call is TRBV9, the J call TRBJ2-2; 14 bases fit TRBD2. Germline V gives CDR1 SGDLS, CDR2 YYNGEE. The CDR3 length is 18 residues. Trimming cost V 4 bases and J 4 bases; bases outside gene matches: 9. The CDR3 coding sequence is TGTGCCAGCAGCCAGGGACTAGCGGGAGAGGTCGGCACCGGGGAGCTGTTTTTT. This sequence encodes CASSQGLAGEVGTGELFF.

This rearrangement joins TRBV11-2 to TRBJ2-7, with 11 bases lining up with TRBD1. CDR1 and CDR2 (germline): SGHAT, FQNNGV. This CDR3 is built from 16 residues. The J segment lost 3 bases and the V segment lost 2 bases, leaving 6 bases of the junction unmatched. The CDR3 here is CASSLTGTGGFYEQYF. The CDR3, as DNA: TGTGCCAGCAGCTTAACCGGGACAGGGGGTTTCTACGAGCAGTACTTC.

CDR3 sequence (DNA): TGTGCCAGCAGCCTCCCTAGCGGGATTTCCTACGAGCAGTACTTC. Amino acids: CASSLPSGISYEQYF. The chain employs TRBV11-2 and TRBJ2-7; 9 bases map to TRBD2. Trimming removed 5 bases from V and 1 base from J; junction bases left unmatched: 6. The germline CDR1 and CDR2 sequences are SGHAT and FQNNGV. The CDR3 loop spans 15 amino acids.

Here the CDR3 DNA reads TGCGCCAGCAGCCAACAGGCCTACGAGCAGTACTTC. The encoded protein is CASSQQAYEQYF. The chain recombines TRBV5-1 with TRBJ2-7; TRBD1 might be the D (5 bases). Trimming stripped 4 bases from V and 2 bases from J, with 7 bases between. CDR3 length: 12 amino acids. Germline lookup yields CDR1 SGHRS and CDR2 YFSETQ.

The V call is TRBV28, the J call TRBJ1-5, with D possibly TRBD1 on 6 matching bases. The V gene's germline CDR1 is MDHEN and CDR2 SYDVKM. This CDR3 has 15 residues. Trimming shortened V by 5 bases and J by 5 bases, and 16 bases separated the two germline ends. As DNA, the CDR3 is TGTGCCAGCAGTCGCTCTACAGGGATAGATCAGCCCCAGCATTTT. Its translation is CASSRSTGIDQPQHF.

The rearrangement links TRBV28 to TRBJ1-1; tentative D call: TRBD1 (5 bases). V was shortened by 6 bases and J by 7 bases, with 15 bases between the two germline ends. The CDR3 contains 13 residues. Per germline, CDR1 MDHEN and CDR2 SYDVKM. CDR3 coding DNA: TGTGCCAGCAGGCGCAGATGGGGGGGTGAAGCTTTCTTT. Its translation is CASRRRWGGEAFF. The full variable domain, with the rest looked up from reference TRBV28 and TRBJ1-1, is DVKVTQSSRYLVKRTGEKVFLECVQDMDHENMFWYRQDPGLGLRLIYFSYDVKMKEKGDIPEGYSVSREKKERFSLILESASTNQTSMYLCASRRRWGGEAFFGQGTRLTVV.

The chain is built from TRBV10-1 and TRBJ2-5; D is perhaps TRBD1 (6 bases). This CDR3 comprises 14 residues. Trimming removed 6 bases at V and 2 bases at J, with 13 bases between. CDR1 WNHNN and CDR2 SYGVQD come from the germline V gene (reference sequence). The CDR3 DNA is TGCGCCAGCAGGGCAGGGGAACGGCAAGAGACCCAGTACTTC. It codes for CASRAGERQETQYF.

The DNA for the CDR3 is TGTGCCAGCAGCTCAGGGGATGGCTACACCTTC. Translation: CASSSGDGYTF. The chain employs TRBV2 and TRBJ1-2, with D possibly being TRBD1 (6 bases). The CDR3 runs to 11 residues. From germline, CDR1 is SNHLY and CDR2 FYNNEI. With 6 bases removed from V and 6 bases from J, the gap between germline ends came to 8 bases.

The chain employs TRBV29-1 and TRBJ2-7; TRBD1 agrees at 9 bases. V gave up 1 base and J gave up 6 bases; unmatched junction bases: 13. Germline CDR1 reads SQVTM; CDR2 reads ANQGSEA. The CDR3 runs 16 residues. The CDR3 sequence is CSVEAPPGQGSREQYF. DNA of the CDR3: TGCAGCGTTGAAGCCCCCCCGGGACAGGGTAGCCGCGAGCAGTACTTC.

The sample holds one count of this clone. The chain links TRBV5-1 to TRBJ2-5, with TRBD1 matching 9 bases. V shed 4 bases and J 5 bases; nucleotides not matched to a gene: 6. Looked up from germline, CDR1 is SGHRS and CDR2 is YFSETQ. The CDR3 consists of 14 residues. Here the CDR3 reads CASSRGTGRETQYF. As DNA, the CDR3 is TGCGCCAGCAGCCGAGGGACAGGGCGCGAGACCCAGTACTTC.

The chain's CDR3 is CASSLVDEQFF. The CDR3 DNA sequence: TGTGCCAGCAGCCTAGTCGATGAGCAGTTCTTC. This chain joins TRBV21-1 and TRBJ2-1; the table calls TRBD2, which could not be checked here. TRBV21-1 is shown as a pseudogene. The CDR3 spans 11 residues.

This clone was counted a single time. This sequence joins TRBV7-2 and TRBJ1-1; 7 nucleotides align to TRBD1. The CDR3 is 13 amino acids. CDR1 is SGHTA, CDR2 FQGNSA, per germline. After removal of 8 bases from V and 1 base from J, the junction contained 4 bases not matched to a gene. CDR3 nucleotides: TGTGCCAGCGGCTGGACAGGGAACACTGAAGCTTTCTTT. This encodes CASGWTGNTEAFF.

This rearrangement joins TRBV7-8 to TRBJ1-4, with 8 bases that match TRBD1. The CDR3 sequence is 15 residues long. The V segment lost 5 bases and the J segment 7 bases; nucleotides outside the gene matches: 9. Germline V gene data show CDR1 as SGHVS and CDR2 as FQNEAQ. The DNA of the CDR3 is TGTGCCAGCAGCGCCAATCGGGGACAGGTTGAAAAACTGTTTTTT. Protein product: CASSANRGQVEKLFF.

Comments on this clone: One junction end disagrees with the germline gene, perhaps due to a read error. V is TRBV5-1 and J is TRBJ2-3; D perhaps matches TRBD2 (6 bases). Looked up from germline, CDR1 is SGHRS and CDR2 is YFSETQ. This CDR3 is 14 amino acids long. The CDR3 sequence: CASSLGWAGDTQYF. The CDR3 DNA sequence: TGCGCCAGCAGTTTGGGATGGGCGGGGGATACGCAGTATTTT.